The 8 T cell receptor beta chains below all came from one sample that was sequenced in a study of blood T cell repertoires in COVID-19. Method: immunoSEQ multiplex PCR; TCRdb's copy keeps in-frame clones and lacks some. This table holds some 240,000 clones, roughly 84% found once. Sequenced: peripheral blood. The receptors originated from a woman aged 40-49 years who had recovered from COVID-19.

The V gene is TRBV6-5, the J gene TRBJ2-6; a weak D match, TRBD2 (5 bases). CDR3 length: 15 residues. Trimming shortened V by 6 bases and J by 4 bases, and 13 bases separated the two germline ends. The germline CDR1 and CDR2 sequences are MNHEY and SVGAGI. The CDR3 region has the DNA TGTGCCAGCAGACGGGAAGCGTCAGGGGCCAACGTCCTGACTTTC. Its translation: CASRREASGANVLTF.

This clone was found once. The chain links TRBV2 to TRBJ2-3, with TRBD2 identical over 9 bases. This CDR3 spans 16 amino acids. Germline V gene sequence: CDR1 SNHLY, CDR2 FYNNEI. V lost 4 bases, J lost 2 bases, and 7 bases stayed unmatched. CDR3 nucleotides: TGTGCCAGCAGTGCGACTAGCGGCTCATTCACAGATACGCAGTATTTT. It specifies CASSATSGSFTDTQYF.

This chain links TRBV28 with TRBJ1-2; D is possibly TRBD1 (6 bases). This CDR3 spans 15 amino acids. Germline CDR1 and CDR2: MDHEN and SYDVKM. V lost 4 bases and J 3 bases, leaving 15 bases between the germline ends. The CDR3 loop reads CASSSPGVGDYGYTF. In nucleotides, the CDR3 is TGTGCCAGCAGTTCCCCAGGGGTAGGTGACTATGGCTACACCTTC.

V gene TRBV19 combines with J gene TRBJ2-7, with a weak D call TRBD1 (5 bases). Germline assignment: CDR1 LNHDA and CDR2 SQIVND (reference sequence). Trimming took 1 base from V and 0 from J, leaving 10 bases between them. The CDR3 spans 15 residues. The CDR3 loop is CASSIGQGYSYEQYF. The CDR3 bases are TGTGCCAGTAGTATAGGGCAGGGTTACTCCTACGAGCAGTACTTC. The full variable domain, its missing parts supplied by reference TRBV19 and TRBJ2-7, is DGGITQSPKYLFRKEGQNVTLSCEQNLNHDAMYWYRQDPGQGLRLIYYSQIVNDFQKGDIAEGYSVSREKKESFPLTVTSAQKNPTAFYLCASSIGQGYSYEQYFGPGTRLTVT.

This clone has a handful of counts. The genes are TRBV12-3 or TRBV12-4 and TRBJ2-1; the D is unclear. This CDR3 contains 12 residues. V gave up 1 base and J gave up 5 bases, with 3 bases separating them. CDR3 region: CASSLGHNEQFF. In DNA, the CDR3 is TGTGCCAGCAGTTTAGGGCACAATGAGCAGTTCTTC.

This chain uses TRBV18 with TRBJ2-2; D may be TRBD2 (6 bases). The germline V gene encodes CDR1 KGHSH and CDR2 LQKENI. V was pared by 3 bases and J by 2 bases, with 10 bases between. This CDR3 is 15 amino acids long. The CDR3, as DNA: TGTGCCAGCTCACCCTCGGGACTCAACACCGGGGAGCTGTTTTTT. Translation: CASSPSGLNTGELFF.

The rearrangement links TRBV7-9 to TRBJ1-3; no firm D call. The CDR3 runs 15 residues. Trimming stripped 5 bases from V and 0 bases from J, with 11 bases between. Germline V gene data show CDR1 as SEHNR and CDR2 as FQNEAQ (reference sequence). CDR3 protein: CASSAFAGSGNTIYF. CDR3 DNA: TGTGCCAGCAGCGCCTTCGCGGGCTCTGGAAACACCATATATTTT.

V is TRBV18 and J is TRBJ1-4; D is unresolved. Germline V CDR1 and CDR2: KGHSH, LQKENI. V was cut by 6 bases and J by 8 bases, with 13 bases left in between. This CDR3 has 13 amino acids. As DNA, the CDR3 is TGTGCCAGCTCCCGGGGAGCCGGGGAAAAACTGTTTTTT. As protein: CASSRGAGEKLFF.